A selection of T cell receptor beta chains follows, all from one sample in a study of beta chain features in type 1 diabetes. Produced via immunoSEQ multiplex PCR; TCRdb's table is partial and in-frame only. Of 95,000 to 150,000 clones in the sample, less than 20% are singletons; the top ten hold less than 3%. Sequencing was carried out using central memory CD4+ T cells from blood. Source of these receptors: a man aged 30 to 45 with type 1 diabetes. The CDR3 runs from the conserved cysteine through the conserved F or W.

j_gene,v_gene,CDR3aa
TRBJ2-3,TRBV9,CASRAGTSVDTQYF
TRBJ1-1,TRBV2,CASSEARAGEAFF
TRBJ1-1,TRBV19,CASSPQGRWTEAFF
TRBJ2-5,TRBV6-1,CASTKGRETQYF
TRBJ2-7,TRBV5-1,CASTQNYEQYF
TRBJ2-1,TRBV5-5,CASSFRGRRINEQFF
TRBJ2-1,TRBV7-6,CASSLVNGLNEQFF
TRBJ1-2,TRBV7-9,CASSLAGTEYGYTF
TRBJ2-3,TRBV5-1,CASSAGSGTDTQYF
TRBJ1-6,TRBV15,CATSRDPQGRMNNSPLHF
TRBJ2-3,TRBV30,CAWSVRLAGDRGGMQYF
TRBJ2-3,TRBV5-6,CASSAGFPYTQYF
TRBJ2-5,TRBV5-1,CASSLAGDRETQYF
TRBJ1-2,TRBV5-4,CASSLVGTDGYTF
TRBJ2-7,TRBV27,CASSFGTGKAYEQYF
TRBJ1-5,TRBV6-1,CASRRDLNQPQHF
TRBJ2-6,TRBV7-2,CASSLVGNGANVLTF
TRBJ1-2,TRBV29-1,CSVRDKTNYGYTF
TRBJ2-5,TRBV7-9,CASSLQGFVQETQYF
TRBJ2-7,TRBV28,CASLPGSLGGEQYF